These 32 T cell receptor beta chains were sequenced from one sample in a study of OX40 agonist ivuxolimab in advanced cancers. Some clones are missing from TCRdb's copy, which holds only in-frame ones; the method was immunoSEQ multiplex PCR. Here the sample spans roughly 28,000 clones, around 82% being singletons. This specimen was CD4+ or CD8+ T cells sorted from blood, taken in a trial of the OX40 agonist ivuxolimab. These receptor sequences come from an adult with an advanced solid tumor such as melanoma, head and neck, liver or kidney cancer.

The V call is TRBV19, the J call TRBJ1-6; weak D call: TRBD1 (6 bases). The CDR3 sequence is 11 residues long. Trimming cost V 5 bases and J 14 bases, with 10 bases left between them. The germline V gene has CDR1 LNHDA and CDR2 SQIVND (reference sequence). CDR3 DNA: TGTGCCAGTAGTCTCGGGACAACCCTCCACTTT. It codes for CASSLGTTLHF. Using reference TRBV19 and TRBJ1-6 for the parts outside the CDR3, the full variable domain is DGGITQSPKYLFRKEGQNVTLSCEQNLNHDAMYWYRQDPGQGLRLIYYSQIVNDFQKGDIAEGYSVSREKKESFPLTVTSAQKNPTAFYLCASSLGTTLHFGNGTRLTVT.

The chain is built from TRBV4-1 and TRBJ2-2; D is undetermined. CDR1 and CDR2 from the germline V gene are MGHRA and YSYEKL. The CDR3 length is 13 residues. V lost 4 bases and J 7 bases, leaving 10 bases between the germline ends. CDR3 amino acids: CASSLRNIGELFF. CDR3 bases: TGCGCCAGCAGCCTTAGGAATATCGGGGAGCTGTTTTTT.

V gene TRBV6-5 combines with J gene TRBJ1-1, with 7 nucleotides matching TRBD1. The CDR3 has 15 residues. Trimming cost V 2 bases and J 1 base; bases outside gene matches: 4. Germline V gene lookup returns CDR1 MNHEY and CDR2 SVGAGI. The CDR3 DNA reads as TGTGCCAGCAGTTACGGGGAGGGGGCGAACACTGAAGCTTTCTTT. It codes for CASSYGEGANTEAFF.

V usage is TRBV5-4 and J usage is TRBJ1-6; D might be TRBD1 (6 bases). Deletions cut 3 bases from V and 3 bases from J, with 16 bases between. The CDR3 covers 17 residues. The germline V gene has CDR1 SGHNT and CDR2 YYREEE (reference sequence). This CDR3 reads CASSSVGGPGYNSPLHF. For the CDR3, the DNA is TGTGCCAGCAGCTCAGTAGGGGGGCCAGGCTATAATTCACCCCTCCACTTT. Full variable domain (remainder filled in from reference TRBV5-4 and TRBJ1-6): ETGVTQSPTHLIKTRGQQVTLRCSSQSGHNTVSWYQQALGQGPQFIFQYYREEENGRGNFPPRFSGLQFPNYSSELNVNALELDDSALYLCASSSVGGPGYNSPLHFGNGTRLTVT.

The chain carries TRBV7-8 and TRBJ2-7; TRBD2 might be the D (6 bases). Germline V lookup: CDR1 SGHVS, CDR2 FQNEAQ. The CDR3 runs to 14 residues. Trimming shortened V by 0 bases and J by 3 bases, and 9 bases separated the two germline ends. The CDR3 bases are TGTGCCAGCAGCTTAGCGGGGGGACTCTACGAGCAGTACTTC. Its protein product is CASSLAGGLYEQYF.

CDR3 residues: CASSARVGGTEAFF. Here the CDR3 DNA reads TGTGCCAGCAGCGCTCGGGTTGGTGGCACTGAAGCTTTCTTT. The chain combines TRBV7-8 with TRBJ1-1, with no clear D. Germline-derived CDR1 and CDR2 are SGHVS and FQNEAQ. The CDR3 runs 14 residues. The V end was cut by 5 bases, the J end by 4 bases, with 14 bases between.

The rearrangement uses TRBV13 and TRBJ1-1; no clear D. CDR3 length equals 13 residues. V was shortened by 4 bases and J by 1 base, with 7 bases between the two germline ends. The germline V gene has CDR1 PRHDT and CDR2 FYEKMQ (reference sequence). The CDR3 DNA follows: TGTGCCAGCAGCTCCTGGCAGAACACTGAAGCTTTCTTT. It specifies CASSSWQNTEAFF.

This chain uses TRBV27 with TRBJ2-7, with 8 nucleotides matching TRBD1. CDR1 MNHEY and CDR2 SMNVEV come from the germline V gene (reference sequence). The CDR3 runs to 15 residues. With 5 bases clipped from V and 4 bases from J, the junction kept 10 bases outside the gene matches. Here the CDR3 DNA reads TGTGCCAGCAGTCCGACAGGGGTGTGGGGTTACGAGCAGTACTTC. Its translation: CASSPTGVWGYEQYF.

The chain links TRBV5-1 to TRBJ2-7; no definite D call. Trimming cost V 6 bases and J 1 base, with 17 bases left between them. The CDR3 consists of 15 residues. The V gene's germline CDR1 is SGHRS and CDR2 YFSETQ. The CDR3 DNA is TGCGCCAGCACGTCCACCCCGGCGGCGTCCTACGAGCAGTACTTC. The encoded protein is CASTSTPAASYEQYF.

This rearrangement joins TRBV6-1 to TRBJ2-1; perhaps TRBD2 as D (6 bases). V lost 5 bases and J 4 bases, leaving 9 bases between the germline ends. The germline gives CDR1 MNHNS, CDR2 SASEGT. The CDR3 runs 13 residues. CDR3 residues: CASSKGLYNEQFF. The CDR3 DNA is TGTGCCAGCAGTAAGGGACTTTACAATGAGCAGTTCTTC.

The genes are TRBV25-1 and TRBJ2-2, with D tentatively TRBD1 (5 bases). V lost 1 base and J lost 2, with 8 bases in between. There are 15 residues in the CDR3. Germline lookup yields CDR1 MGHDK and CDR2 SYGVNS. The CDR3 sequence: CASSELGENTGELFF. The CDR3 region has the DNA TGTGCCAGCAGTGAATTAGGGGAAAACACCGGGGAGCTGTTTTTT.

J is TRBJ1-2 and V is TRBV27; D not resolved. V gave up 6 bases and J gave up 4 bases, with 9 bases separating them. This CDR3 contains 12 residues. Germline CDR1 and CDR2: MNHEY and SMNVEV (reference sequence). CDR3 nucleotide sequence: TGTGCCAGCAGGAGGTCTGGCTATGGCTACACCTTC. Encoded protein: CASRRSGYGYTF.

The chain couples TRBV19 to TRBJ2-7, with 9 bases matching TRBD2. This CDR3 has 15 residues. The V gene's germline CDR1 is LNHDA and CDR2 SQIVND (reference sequence). V shed 3 bases and J 3 bases; nucleotides not matched to a gene: 6. The CDR3: CASSMGGGAFYEQYF. DNA for the CDR3: TGTGCCAGTAGTATGGGCGGGGGGGCGTTCTACGAGCAGTACTTC.

The chain uses TRBV4-1 and TRBJ2-1, with 11 bases identical to TRBD1. V lost 0 bases, J lost 7 bases, and 5 bases stayed unmatched. The CDR3 runs 16 residues. Per the germline V gene, CDR1 is MGHRA and CDR2 is YSYEKL. The DNA for the CDR3 is TGCGCCAGCAGCCAAGAGGGGACAGGGGGGAGGAATGAGCAGTTCTTC. Amino acid sequence: CASSQEGTGGRNEQFF.

The CDR3 nucleotides read TGTGCCATCAGTGAGTCGGGGGACGTCGAAGCTTTCTTT. It is translated as CAISESGDVEAFF. The chain combines TRBV10-3 with TRBJ1-1; D is possibly TRBD1 (5 bases). CDR3 length: 13 amino acids. The germline V gene encodes CDR1 ENHRY and CDR2 SYGVKD. Trimming removed 0 bases from V and 8 bases from J, with 10 bases in between.

This clone was detected a few times. The rearrangement links TRBV5-1 to TRBJ1-1; a possible D gene is TRBD1 (6 bases). Per germline, CDR1 SGHRS and CDR2 YFSETQ. This CDR3 has 14 amino acids. Trimming took 6 bases from V and 5 from J, leaving 17 bases between them. The chain's CDR3 is CASTAGGAWTEAFF. Written as DNA, the CDR3 is TGCGCCAGCACCGCGGGGGGGGCATGGACTGAAGCTTTCTTT.

The rearrangement uses TRBV29-1 and TRBJ1-1, with a possible D match to TRBD1 (5 bases). Germline V CDR1 and CDR2: SQVTM, ANQGSEA. The CDR3 loop spans 14 amino acids. Trimming removed 3 bases at V and 5 bases at J, with 16 bases between. CDR3 DNA: TGCAGCGTTGAGCCAGGGAAGGCTGAGACTGAAGCTTTCTTT. It yields the protein CSVEPGKAETEAFF.

This sequence joins TRBV11-3 and TRBJ1-1; D may be TRBD1 (6 bases). V lost 0 bases to trimming and J lost 0 bases, with 11 bases between them. The CDR3 runs 16 residues. The germline CDR1 and CDR2 sequences are SGHNT and YENEEA. Here the CDR3 reads CASSLDYTGLNTEAFF. CDR3 nucleotides: TGTGCCAGCAGCTTAGATTATACAGGGCTGAACACTGAAGCTTTCTTT.

There are a few counts of this clone. The chain is built from TRBV11-2 and TRBJ1-1; D unresolved. Trimming took 9 bases from V and 8 from J, leaving 10 bases between them. The CDR3 consists of 10 residues. Germline V gene lookup returns CDR1 SGHAT and CDR2 FQNNGV. CDR3 coding DNA: TGTGCCAGTAGCGACGGGGAAGCTTTCTTT. This encodes CASSDGEAFF.

By share, this clone counts as medium-sized. The genes are TRBV6-5 and TRBJ1-5; TRBD1 agrees at 8 bases. The CDR3 has 14 amino acids. J gave up 4 bases and V 6 bases, and 5 bases lay outside the gene matches. Per the germline V gene, CDR1 is MNHEY and CDR2 is SVGAGI. CDR3 bases: TGTGCCAGCAGGCGGACAGGGAGGAATCAGCCCCAGCATTTT. Encoded protein: CASRRTGRNQPQHF.

DNA of the CDR3: TGCAGCGTTGACACGACAGGGACCTACGAGCAGTACTTC. The encoded protein is CSVDTTGTYEQYF. The V gene is TRBV29-1, the J gene TRBJ2-7; the match to TRBD1 covers 7 bases. Trimming at V came to 3 bases and at J to 2 bases, leaving 4 bases not matched to a gene. This CDR3 has 13 residues. Germline values: CDR1 SQVTM, CDR2 ANQGSEA.

This clone showed up just a few times. The V call is TRBV7-8, the J call TRBJ1-5, with D unresolved. The V gene lost 5 bases and the J gene lost 9 bases, with 17 bases spanning the gap. CDR1 is SGHVS and CDR2 is FQNEAQ in the germline V gene. This CDR3 is built from 14 residues. CDR3 region: CASSPRTDSGPQHF. The CDR3, as DNA: TGTGCCAGCAGCCCGAGGACCGACTCTGGGCCCCAGCATTTT.

This clone came up once. CDR3 sequence (DNA): TGTGCCAGCAGTTTAGGTGGGGTCAATCGGGCTTACGAGCAGTACTTC. This sequence encodes CASSLGGVNRAYEQYF. The chain is built from TRBV27 and TRBJ2-7; D gene uncertain. The CDR3 runs to 16 residues. From germline, CDR1 is MNHEY and CDR2 SMNVEV (reference sequence). Trimming took off 2 bases at V and 4 bases at J, with 18 bases between the two ends.

The genes are TRBV29-1 and TRBJ1-2; D might be TRBD1 (6 bases). The CDR3 is 14 amino acids. Germline V lookup: CDR1 SQVTM, CDR2 ANQGSEA. V gave up 3 bases and J gave up 4 bases, with 15 bases separating them. CDR3 coding DNA: TGCAGCGTTGATCGGGGGCAGGAGGGCTATGGCTACACCTTC. It is translated as CSVDRGQEGYGYTF.

The chain combines TRBV10-3 with TRBJ2-1, with D possibly matching TRBD2 (6 bases). The CDR3 has 14 amino acids. CDR1 is ENHRY, CDR2 SYGVKD, per germline. Trimming shortened V by 2 bases and J by 9 bases, and 14 bases separated the two germline ends. CDR3 nucleotide sequence: TGTGCCATCAGTGAGGTGACTAGTGCGGTTGAGCAGTTCTTC. Protein: CAISEVTSAVEQFF.

The J gene is TRBJ2-7, the V gene TRBV6-5, with 8 bases identical to TRBD1. The J segment lost 3 bases and the V segment lost 0 bases, leaving 1 base of the junction unmatched. The CDR3 runs 14 residues. The germline V gene encodes CDR1 MNHEY and CDR2 SVGAGI. The CDR3 DNA follows: TGTGCCAGCAGTTACTCCGGACAGGGCTACGAGCAGTACTTC. Translating it yields CASSYSGQGYEQYF.

This chain links TRBV2 with TRBJ2-5; D might be TRBD2 (5 bases). With the DNA end fitting TRBJ2-7 better, the J assignment may be wrong. This CDR3 region has 15 residues. Germline V lookup: CDR1 SNHLY, CDR2 FYNNEI. The CDR3 DNA reads as TGTGCCAGCAGTGAAGTACCCGGGGTCAACTACGAGCAGTACTTC. Translated, it gives CASSEVPGVNYEQYF.

The genes are TRBV5-4 and TRBJ2-2; D may be TRBD1 or TRBD2 (5 bases each). The ends were cut back, 0 bases at V and 6 bases at J, with 6 bases in the middle. The CDR3 is made up of 13 amino acids. The germline gives CDR1 SGHNT, CDR2 YYREEE (reference sequence). In DNA form, the CDR3 reads TGTGCCAGCAGCTTGGGGGGGTCCGGGGAGCTGTTTTTT. Protein sequence: CASSLGGSGELFF.

This clone was detected a few times. V usage is TRBV27 and J usage is TRBJ1-2; perhaps TRBD1 as D (5 bases). The V gene lost 0 bases and the J gene lost 4 bases, with 9 bases spanning the gap. The germline CDR1 and CDR2 sequences are MNHEY and SMNVEV (reference sequence). This CDR3 has 14 residues. This chain's CDR3 is CASSLSKGLYGYTF. The CDR3 nucleotides are TGTGCCAGCAGTTTATCGAAGGGGCTCTATGGCTACACCTTC.

This clone showed up just once. This chain connects TRBV6-4 to TRBJ1-2, with 10 nucleotides matching TRBD1. V shed 3 bases and J 8 bases; nucleotides not matched to a gene: 3. The CDR3 length is 13 residues. The germline CDR1 and CDR2 sequences are MRHNA and SNTAGT. CDR3 nucleotides: TGTGCCAGCAGTGAAGGACAGGGGGACGGCTACACCTTC. Translated: CASSEGQGDGYTF.

This clone is categorized as medium-sized (0.01 to 0.1%). V and J are TRBV2 and TRBJ1-2; a weak D match, TRBD1 (5 bases). The germline gives CDR1 SNHLY, CDR2 FYNNEI. The CDR3 is 10 residues long. Trimming removed 8 bases at V and 8 bases at J, with 9 bases between. The CDR3 nucleotides are TGTGCCAGCGGGGGGGAAGGCTACACCTTC. Translated, it gives CASGGEGYTF.

This rearrangement joins TRBV7-7 to TRBJ2-1, with 11 nucleotides matching TRBD2. Germline CDR1 is SSHAT and CDR2 is FNYEAQ (reference sequence). V dropped 6 bases and J dropped 4; count of bases not matched to a gene: 5. This CDR3 spans 15 amino acids. CDR3 bases: TGTGCCAGCAGTCCAATAGCGGGGGGGTACAATGAGCAGTTCTTC. This sequence encodes CASSPIAGGYNEQFF.